The 23 T cell receptor beta chains listed next were all sequenced from one sample in a study of T cell repertoires in cytomegalovirus infection. Via MiXCR, TCRdb re-called the reads, giving one row per CDR3 protein. Of around 570,000 distinct CDR3 sequences listed, around 40% are singletons. No antigen has been assigned to these receptors. This specimen was cultured PBMCs, taken from culture after CMV antigen stimulation. These receptors originate from a human donor in good health (CMV status not recorded). Some clones in this sample may be carry-over from other donors' samples.

Concerning this clonotype itself: A much larger clone differs by one base, so this may be a read error. The chain is built from TRBV7-2 and TRBJ2-5; tentatively, D is TRBD2 (7 bases). Looked up from germline, CDR1 is SGHTA and CDR2 is FQGNSA. The CDR3 contains 14 residues. Trimming shortened V by 4 bases and J by 5 bases, and 14 bases separated the two germline ends. As DNA, the CDR3 is TGTGCCAGCAGCTCCCATGGGAGGGGGGAGACCCAGTACTTC. Translation gives CASSSHGRGETQYF.

The rearrangement uses TRBV20-1 and TRBJ2-7; 8 positions match TRBD2. Unmatched junction bases numbered 8, after V lost 5 bases and J lost 5 bases. CDR1 is DFQATT and CDR2 is SNEGSKA in the germline V gene (reference sequence). The CDR3 has 13 amino acids. The DNA for the CDR3 is TGCAGTGCTCAAGCCGGGACTAGGAACGAGCAGTACTTC. It yields the protein CSAQAGTRNEQYF.

The V gene is TRBV7-8, the J gene TRBJ2-5, with D perhaps TRBD2 (5 bases). The CDR3 runs 15 residues. Trimming removed 5 bases from V and 8 bases from J, with 21 bases in between. Germline V gene data show CDR1 as SGHVS and CDR2 as FQNEAQ. The chain's CDR3 is CASSLRGLDTATQYF. Written as DNA, the CDR3 is TGTGCCAGCAGCCTTCGGGGTCTCGACACGGCAACCCAGTACTTC.

The chain carries TRBV2 and TRBJ1-1; TRBD1 agrees at 9 bases. In germline, CDR1 is SNHLY, CDR2 FYNNEI. CDR3 length: 13 residues. V trimming: 6 bases; J trimming: 9 bases; junction bases outside the gene matches: 8. This CDR3 reads CASSGTGRDQAFF. The CDR3 DNA reads TGTGCCAGCAGCGGGACAGGGAGGGATCAAGCTTTCTTT.

This clonotype was detected only once. The chain employs TRBV5-1 and TRBJ1-1; 7 bases align to TRBD1. Per germline, CDR1 SGHRS and CDR2 YFSETQ. CDR3 length: 15 amino acids. V shed 0 bases, J shed 5 bases, and the junction held 7 bases outside the gene matches. CDR3 loop: CASSLGGGGRTEAFF. The CDR3 DNA reads as TGCGCCAGCAGCTTGGGAGGGGGCGGGAGGACTGAAGCTTTCTTT.

On this clonotype itself: This may be a read error, as it is one base from a much larger clone. V and J are TRBV7-8 and TRBJ2-6; D call uncertain. Per the germline V gene, CDR1 is SGHVS and CDR2 is FQNEAQ. Trimming cost V 8 bases and J 0 bases, with 2 bases left between them. The CDR3 has 12 residues. The CDR3 region is CASCSGANVLTF. The CDR3, as DNA: TGTGCCAGCTGCTCTGGGGCCAACGTCCTGACTTTC.

The chain recombines TRBV7-8 with TRBJ2-3; D may be TRBD2 (7 bases). The CDR3 is made up of 18 amino acids. V lost 5 bases and J lost 2, with 23 bases in between. The germline CDR1 and CDR2 sequences are SGHVS and FQNEAQ. CDR3 region: CASSHPGGPAGVTDTQYF. The CDR3 DNA sequence: TGTGCCAGCAGCCATCCCGGGGGCCCGGCGGGGGTCACAGATACGCAGTATTTT. Using reference TRBV7-8 and TRBJ2-3 for the parts outside the CDR3, the full variable domain is GAGVSQSPRYKVAKRGQDVALRCDPISGHVSLFWYQQALGQGPEFLTYFQNEAQLDKSGLPSDRFFAERPEGSVSTLKIQRTQQEDSAVYLCASSHPGGPAGVTDTQYFGPGTRLTVL.

This clonotype was seen only a few times. One end of the junction does not line up with germline, which may come from a read error. This chain links TRBV4-1 with TRBJ2-2; 9 bases align to TRBD2. This CDR3 contains 16 residues. Germline V gene data show CDR1 as MGHRA and CDR2 as YSYEKL. CDR3: CASSPAGGRRTGELFF. CDR3 nucleotide sequence: TGTGCCAGCAGCCCGGCGGGGGGGCGGCGGACCGGGGAGCTGTTTTTT.

The CDR3 DNA follows: TGTGCCAGCAGCTCGACGGTAGCGGGGAACGAGCAGTTCTTC. The encoded protein is CASSSTVAGNEQFF. This chain joins TRBV7-4 and TRBJ2-1, with TRBD2 matching 8 bases. CDR1 SGHVT and CDR2 SQSDAQ come from the germline V gene. Trimming took 4 bases from V and 10 from J; bases not matched to a gene: 9. The CDR3 loop spans 14 amino acids.

V usage is TRBV4-1 and J usage is TRBJ2-1; D is possibly TRBD1 or TRBD2 (6 bases each). The CDR3 runs 14 residues. Looked up from germline, CDR1 is MGHRA and CDR2 is YSYEKL. Trimming pared 1 base from V and 9 bases from J, leaving 13 bases between. CDR3 sequence: CASSQGAKGGEQFF. The CDR3 DNA is TGCGCCAGCAGCCAAGGAGCAAAGGGGGGTGAGCAGTTCTTC.

The rearrangement uses TRBV6-2 or TRBV6-3 and TRBJ2-6, with TRBD1 identical over 7 bases. In germline, CDR1 is MNHEY, CDR2 SVGEGT. V gave up 4 bases and J gave up 1 base; unmatched junction bases: 7. The CDR3 contains 17 residues. This CDR3 reads CASSSSPGQSGANVLTF. The CDR3 DNA is TGTGCCAGCAGTTCCTCCCCGGGACAGTCTGGGGCCAACGTCCTGACTTTC.

The chain joins TRBV11-2 to TRBJ2-3; 8 bases agree with TRBD1. The trim removed 5 bases at V and 4 bases at J, leaving 8 bases unmatched. The germline V gene has CDR1 SGHAT and CDR2 FQNNGV. The CDR3 covers 15 residues. CDR3 sequence reads: CASSPRTGSSDTQYF. In DNA form, the CDR3 reads TGTGCCAGCAGCCCCCGGACAGGGAGTTCAGATACGCAGTATTTT.

J is TRBJ2-7 and V is TRBV7-4; 7 bases map to TRBD1. V shed 4 bases, J shed 2 bases, and the junction held 5 bases outside the gene matches. In germline, CDR1 is SGHVT, CDR2 SQSDAQ. The CDR3 totals 14 residues. In nucleotides, the CDR3 is TGTGCCAGCAGCTACATGGGACAGACCTACGAGCAGTACTTC. The encoded protein is CASSYMGQTYEQYF.

This clonotype showed up just a few times. The V call is TRBV6-1, the J call TRBJ2-2, with a tentative D call TRBD1 (5 bases). This CDR3 spans 16 amino acids. Germline assignment: CDR1 MNHNS and CDR2 SASEGT. The V gene lost 5 bases and the J gene lost 1 base, with 14 bases spanning the gap. The CDR3 DNA sequence: TGTGCCAGCAGTTCGACAGTCAAACTGAACACCGGGGAGCTGTTTTTT. This gives the protein CASSSTVKLNTGELFF.

This clonotype has a handful of counts. The chain recombines TRBV12-3 or TRBV12-4 with TRBJ2-3; 16 nucleotides align to TRBD2. The CDR3 runs to 17 residues. Trimming removed 5 bases from V and 6 bases from J; junction bases left unmatched: 8. Here the CDR3 DNA reads TGTGCCAGCAGTCCAGGGGGACTAGCGGGGGGGCTGGATACGCAGTATTTT. Its translation is CASSPGGLAGGLDTQYF.

The chain couples TRBV10-1 to TRBJ2-1; 7 bases fit TRBD2. The CDR3 totals 16 residues. Germline trimming cut 0 bases from V and 1 base from J; bases unmatched to any gene: 3. The V gene's germline CDR1 is WNHNN and CDR2 SYGVQD (reference sequence). CDR3 loop: CASSESGSGSYNEQFF. The CDR3 DNA follows: TGCGCCAGCAGTGAGTCGGGTAGCGGGTCCTACAATGAGCAGTTCTTC.

This clonotype came up a few times. The chain recombines TRBV4-1 with TRBJ1-4; 7 nucleotides align to TRBD1. The CDR3 spans 15 residues. J gave up 2 bases and V 4 bases, and 4 bases lay outside the gene matches. Germline V gives CDR1 MGHRA, CDR2 YSYEKL. CDR3: CASSLTGFTNEKLFF. The CDR3 DNA reads TGCGCCAGCAGCCTGACAGGGTTTACTAATGAAAAACTGTTTTTT.

This clonotype was detected only a few times. The chain carries TRBV11-2 and TRBJ2-3, with 7 positions matching TRBD2. CDR3 length equals 14 residues. The J segment lost 7 bases and the V segment lost 6 bases, leaving 10 bases of the junction unmatched. Germline V CDR1 and CDR2: SGHAT, FQNNGV. The CDR3 bases are TGTGCCAGCAGTAGCGGGCCTCCCGGGAATACGCAGTATTTT. This codes for CASSSGPPGNTQYF.

The chain is built from TRBV19 and TRBJ2-5; TRBD1 is a possible D gene (6 bases). The germline V gene has CDR1 LNHDA and CDR2 SQIVND (reference sequence). CDR3 size: 16 residues. The V gene lost 5 bases and the J gene lost 4 bases, with 20 bases spanning the gap. The CDR3 DNA follows: TGTGCCAGTAGTCCAAGGACAGCCTTAAGGGGAGAGACCCAGTACTTC. Its protein product is CASSPRTALRGETQYF.

At least ten counts were recorded for this clonotype. The chain links TRBV7-2 to TRBJ2-7; 8 bases map to TRBD2. Looked up from germline, CDR1 is SGHTA and CDR2 is FQGNSA. Trimming at V came to 0 bases and at J to 1 base, leaving 2 bases not matched to a gene. The length of the CDR3 is 15 residues. The CDR3 sequence: CASSLASGGSYEQYF. The CDR3 DNA follows: TGTGCCAGCAGCTTAGCGTCGGGAGGGTCCTACGAGCAGTACTTC.

CDR3 residues: CASSPTSGVREQYF. CDR3 nucleotide sequence: TGTGCCAGCAGCCCGACTAGCGGGGTGAGGGAGCAGTACTTC. The chain couples TRBV7-8 to TRBJ2-7, with TRBD2 matching over 11 bases. The CDR3 length is 14 residues. From germline, CDR1 is SGHVS and CDR2 FQNEAQ. With 5 bases clipped from V and 7 bases from J, the junction kept 7 bases outside the gene matches.

The V and J genes are TRBV18 and TRBJ2-3; the match to TRBD2 covers 7 bases. Trimming cost V 2 bases and J 8 bases; bases outside gene matches: 4. The CDR3 is 13 residues long. Germline CDR1 and CDR2: KGHSH and LQKENI. CDR3 in amino acids: CASSPESSGTQYF. Here the CDR3 DNA reads TGTGCCAGCTCACCAGAATCTAGCGGTACGCAGTATTTT.

The chain links TRBV7-2 to TRBJ2-2, with D tentatively TRBD1 or TRBD2 (5 bases each). Germline values: CDR1 SGHTA, CDR2 FQGNSA. The CDR3 sequence is 14 residues long. The germline V and J ends were trimmed by 3 bases and 4 bases, with 9 bases remaining between them. The CDR3 here is CASSFGAGTGELFF. In nucleotides, the CDR3 is TGTGCCAGCAGCTTCGGGGCGGGCACCGGGGAGCTGTTTTTT. Combining the CDR3 with reference TRBV7-2 and TRBJ2-2 gives the whole variable domain GAGVSQSPSNKVTEKGKDVELRCDPISGHTALYWYRQSLGQGLEFLIYFQGNSAPDKSGLPSDRFSAERTGGSVSTLTIQRTQQEDSAVYLCASSFGAGTGELFFGEGSRLTVL.